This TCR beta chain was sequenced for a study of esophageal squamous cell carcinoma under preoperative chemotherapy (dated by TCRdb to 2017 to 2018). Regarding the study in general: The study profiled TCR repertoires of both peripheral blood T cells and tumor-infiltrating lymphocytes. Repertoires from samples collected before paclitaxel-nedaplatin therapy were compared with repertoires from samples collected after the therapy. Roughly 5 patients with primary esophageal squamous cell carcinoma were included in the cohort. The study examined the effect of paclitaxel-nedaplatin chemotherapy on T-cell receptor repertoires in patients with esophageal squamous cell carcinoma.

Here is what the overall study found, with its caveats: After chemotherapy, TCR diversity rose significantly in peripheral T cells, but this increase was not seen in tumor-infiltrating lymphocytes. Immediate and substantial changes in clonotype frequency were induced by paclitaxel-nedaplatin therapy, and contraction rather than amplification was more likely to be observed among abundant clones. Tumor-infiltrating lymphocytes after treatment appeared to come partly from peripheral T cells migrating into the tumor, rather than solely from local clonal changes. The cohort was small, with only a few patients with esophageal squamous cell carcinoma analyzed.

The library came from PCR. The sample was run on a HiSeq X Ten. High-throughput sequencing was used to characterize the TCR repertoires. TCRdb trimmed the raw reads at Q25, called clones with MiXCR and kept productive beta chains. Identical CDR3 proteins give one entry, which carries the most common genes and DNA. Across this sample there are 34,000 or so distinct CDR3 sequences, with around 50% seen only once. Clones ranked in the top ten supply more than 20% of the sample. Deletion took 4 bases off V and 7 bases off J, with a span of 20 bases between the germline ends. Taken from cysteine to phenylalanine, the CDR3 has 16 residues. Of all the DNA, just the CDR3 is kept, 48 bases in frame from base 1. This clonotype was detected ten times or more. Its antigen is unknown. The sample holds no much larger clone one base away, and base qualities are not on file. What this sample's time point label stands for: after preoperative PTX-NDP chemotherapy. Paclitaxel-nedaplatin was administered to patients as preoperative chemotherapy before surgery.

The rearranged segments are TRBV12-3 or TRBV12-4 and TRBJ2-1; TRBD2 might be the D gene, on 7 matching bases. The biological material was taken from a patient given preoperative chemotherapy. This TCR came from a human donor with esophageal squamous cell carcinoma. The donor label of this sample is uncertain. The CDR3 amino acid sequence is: CASSSAEGGGLNEQFF. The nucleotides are TGTGCCAGCAGTTCCGCCGAGGGGGGGGGCTTGAATGAGCAGTTCTTC.